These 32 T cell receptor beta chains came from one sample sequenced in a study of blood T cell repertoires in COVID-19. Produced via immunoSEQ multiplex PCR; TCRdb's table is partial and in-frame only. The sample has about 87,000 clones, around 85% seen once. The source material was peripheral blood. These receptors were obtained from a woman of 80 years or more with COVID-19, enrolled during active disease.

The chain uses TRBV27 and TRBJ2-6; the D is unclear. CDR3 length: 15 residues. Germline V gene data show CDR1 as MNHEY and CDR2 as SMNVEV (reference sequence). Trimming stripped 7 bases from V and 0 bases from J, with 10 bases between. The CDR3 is CASKQPSSGANVLTF. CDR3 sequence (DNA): TGTGCCAGCAAACAGCCGAGCTCTGGGGCCAACGTCCTGACTTTC. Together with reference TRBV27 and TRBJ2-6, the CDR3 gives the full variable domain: EAQVTQNPRYLITVTGKKLTVTCSQNMNHEYMSWYRQDPGLGLRQIYYSMNVEVTDKGDVPEGYKVSRKEKRNFPLILESPSPNQTSLYFCASKQPSSGANVLTFGAGSRLTVL.

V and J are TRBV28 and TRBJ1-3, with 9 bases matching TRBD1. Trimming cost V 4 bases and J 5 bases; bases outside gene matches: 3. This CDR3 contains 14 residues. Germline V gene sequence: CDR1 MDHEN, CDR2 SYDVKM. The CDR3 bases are TGTGCCAGCAGTTCACAGGGGGCGCGAAACACCATATATTTT. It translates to CASSSQGARNTIYF.

CDR3 bases: TGTGCCAGCAGCTCGGGACAGGGTGTACCCTACAATGAGCAGTTCTTC. Its translation: CASSSGQGVPYNEQFF. The V gene is TRBV7-2, the J gene TRBJ2-1, with 9 nucleotides matching TRBD1. Germline values: CDR1 SGHTA, CDR2 FQGNSA. The junction had 6 bases not matched to a gene; V was cut back by 4 bases and J by 2 bases. The CDR3 runs 16 residues.

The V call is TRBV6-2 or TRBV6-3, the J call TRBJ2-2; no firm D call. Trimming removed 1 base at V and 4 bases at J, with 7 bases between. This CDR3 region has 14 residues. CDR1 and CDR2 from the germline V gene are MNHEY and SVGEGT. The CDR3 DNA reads TGTGCCAGCAGTTACTTCCGGAGCACCGGGGAGCTGTTTTTT. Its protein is CASSYFRSTGELFF.

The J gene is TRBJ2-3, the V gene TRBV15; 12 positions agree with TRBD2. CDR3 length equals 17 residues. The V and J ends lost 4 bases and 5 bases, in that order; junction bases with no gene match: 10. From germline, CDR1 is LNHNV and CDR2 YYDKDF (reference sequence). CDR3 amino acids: CATSTRLAGAERDTQYF. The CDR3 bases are TGTGCCACCAGCACCCGACTAGCGGGGGCCGAACGAGATACGCAGTATTTT. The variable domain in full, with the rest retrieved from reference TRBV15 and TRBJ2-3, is DAMVIQNPRYQVTQFGKPVTLSCSQTLNHNVMYWYQQKSSQAPKLLFHYYDKDFNNEADTPDNFQSRRPNTSFCFLDIRSPGLGDTAMYLCATSTRLAGAERDTQYFGPGTRLTVL.

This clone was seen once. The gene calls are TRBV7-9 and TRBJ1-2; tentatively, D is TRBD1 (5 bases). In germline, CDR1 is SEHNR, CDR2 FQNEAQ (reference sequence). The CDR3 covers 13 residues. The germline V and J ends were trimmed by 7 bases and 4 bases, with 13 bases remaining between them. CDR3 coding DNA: TGTGCCAGCACCCTAGGGGAACTCTATGGCTACACCTTC. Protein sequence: CASTLGELYGYTF.

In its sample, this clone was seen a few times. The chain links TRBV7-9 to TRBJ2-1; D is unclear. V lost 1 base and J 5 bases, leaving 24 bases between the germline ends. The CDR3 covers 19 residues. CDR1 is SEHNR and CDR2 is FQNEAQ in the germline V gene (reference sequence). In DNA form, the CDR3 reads TGTGCCAGCAGCTTAGGGTTGGATGCCCTCGGCCAGACAAACAATGAGCAGTTCTTC. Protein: CASSLGLDALGQTNNEQFF.

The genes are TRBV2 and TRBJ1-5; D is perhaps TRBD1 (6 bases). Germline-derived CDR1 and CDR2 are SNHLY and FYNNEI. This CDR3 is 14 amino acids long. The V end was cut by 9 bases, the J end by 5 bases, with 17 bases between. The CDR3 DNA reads TGTGCCAGTCACAGGGAGTCCCATGATCAGCCCCAGCATTTT. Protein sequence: CASHRESHDQPQHF.

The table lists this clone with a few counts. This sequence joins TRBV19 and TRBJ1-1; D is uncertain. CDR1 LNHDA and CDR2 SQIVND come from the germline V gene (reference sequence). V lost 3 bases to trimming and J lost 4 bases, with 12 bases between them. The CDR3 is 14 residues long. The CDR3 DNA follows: TGTGCCAGTAGTATCGGACTGCAAGTCACTGAAGCTTTCTTT. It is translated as CASSIGLQVTEAFF. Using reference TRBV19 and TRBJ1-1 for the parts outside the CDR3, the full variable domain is DGGITQSPKYLFRKEGQNVTLSCEQNLNHDAMYWYRQDPGQGLRLIYYSQIVNDFQKGDIAEGYSVSREKKESFPLTVTSAQKNPTAFYLCASSIGLQVTEAFFGQGTRLTVV.

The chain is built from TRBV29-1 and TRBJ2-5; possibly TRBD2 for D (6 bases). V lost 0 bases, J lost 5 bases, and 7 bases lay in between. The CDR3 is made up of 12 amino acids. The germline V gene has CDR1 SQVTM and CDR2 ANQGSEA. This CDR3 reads CSVEDGGETQYF. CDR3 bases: TGCAGCGTTGAAGATGGAGGGGAGACCCAGTACTTC.

The CDR3 nucleotides read TGTGCCAGCAGCGCGAAAAGCCGGGACAGGGGATGGGAGCAGTACTTC. It specifies CASSAKSRDRGWEQYF. The chain links TRBV5-6 to TRBJ2-7, with TRBD1 matching 10 bases. The germline V gene has CDR1 SGHDT and CDR2 YYEEEE. The CDR3 consists of 16 residues. Germline trimming cut 4 bases from V and 7 bases from J; bases unmatched to any gene: 14.

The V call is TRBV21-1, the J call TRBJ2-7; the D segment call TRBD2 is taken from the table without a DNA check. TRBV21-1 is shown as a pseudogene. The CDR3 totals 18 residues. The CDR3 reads CASSRVGRGLFLSYEQYF. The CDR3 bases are TGTGCCAGCAGCAGGGTAGGCAGGGGACTATTTCTATCCTACGAGCAGTACTTC.

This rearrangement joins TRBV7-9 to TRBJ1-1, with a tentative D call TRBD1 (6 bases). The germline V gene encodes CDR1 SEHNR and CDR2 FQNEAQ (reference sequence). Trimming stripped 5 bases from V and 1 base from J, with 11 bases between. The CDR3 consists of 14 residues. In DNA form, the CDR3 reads TGTGCCAGCAGCCCGGACAGCCAGAACACTGAAGCTTTCTTT. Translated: CASSPDSQNTEAFF.

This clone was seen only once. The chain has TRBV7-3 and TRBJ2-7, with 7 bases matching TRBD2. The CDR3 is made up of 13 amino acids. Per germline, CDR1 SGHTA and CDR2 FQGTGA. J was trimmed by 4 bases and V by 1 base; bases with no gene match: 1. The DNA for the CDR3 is TGTGCCAGCAGCTTAAGGGGGGGTTACGAGCAGTACTTC. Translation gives CASSLRGGYEQYF.

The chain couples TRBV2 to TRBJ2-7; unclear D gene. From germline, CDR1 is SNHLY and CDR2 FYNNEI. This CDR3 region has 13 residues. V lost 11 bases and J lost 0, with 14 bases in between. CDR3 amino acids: CAGSFYTSYEQYF. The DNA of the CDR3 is TGTGCCGGCTCCTTTTACACCTCCTACGAGCAGTACTTC. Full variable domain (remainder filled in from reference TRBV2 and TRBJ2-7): EPEVTQTPSHQVTQMGQEVILRCVPISNHLYFYWYRQILGQKVEFLVSFYNNEISEKSEIFDDQFSVERPDGSNFTLKIRSTKLEDSAMYFCAGSFYTSYEQYFGPGTRLTVT.

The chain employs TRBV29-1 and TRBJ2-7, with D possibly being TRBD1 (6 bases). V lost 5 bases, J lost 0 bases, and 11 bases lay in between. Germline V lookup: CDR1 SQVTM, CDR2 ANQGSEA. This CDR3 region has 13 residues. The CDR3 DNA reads TGCAGCGTTCCGGCAGGGGACTCCTACGAGCAGTACTTC. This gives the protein CSVPAGDSYEQYF.

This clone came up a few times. The CDR3 sequence: CASSFIGRQETQYF. As DNA, the CDR3 is TGTGCCAGCAGTTTCATTGGCCGTCAAGAGACCCAGTACTTC. This sequence joins TRBV27 and TRBJ2-5; D uncertain. Trimming took off 3 bases at V and 2 bases at J, with 10 bases between the two ends. Germline assignment: CDR1 MNHEY and CDR2 SMNVEV (reference sequence). This CDR3 spans 14 amino acids.

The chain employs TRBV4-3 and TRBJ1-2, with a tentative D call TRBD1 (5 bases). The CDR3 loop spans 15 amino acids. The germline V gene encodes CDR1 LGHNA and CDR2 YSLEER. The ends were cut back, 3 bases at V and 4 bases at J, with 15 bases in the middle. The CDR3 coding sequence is TGCGCCAGCAGCCAGGCCCAGGGATCCCTCTATGGCTACACCTTC. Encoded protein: CASSQAQGSLYGYTF.

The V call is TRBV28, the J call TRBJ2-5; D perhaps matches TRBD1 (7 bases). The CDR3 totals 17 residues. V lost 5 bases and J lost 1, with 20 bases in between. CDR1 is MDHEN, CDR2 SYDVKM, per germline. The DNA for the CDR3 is TGTGCCAGCAGTATTATGGAGGGTAGACAGGGCCAAGAGACCCAGTACTTC. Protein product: CASSIMEGRQGQETQYF.

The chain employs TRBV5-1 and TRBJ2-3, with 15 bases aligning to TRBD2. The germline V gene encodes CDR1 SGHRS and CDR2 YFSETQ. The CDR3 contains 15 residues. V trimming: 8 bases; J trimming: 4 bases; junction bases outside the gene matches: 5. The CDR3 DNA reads TGCGCCAGTCATGGACTAGCGGGAGGGTCAGATACGCAGTATTTT. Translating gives CASHGLAGGSDTQYF. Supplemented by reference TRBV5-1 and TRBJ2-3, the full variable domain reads KAGVTQTPRYLIKTRGQQVTLSCSPISGHRSVSWYQQTPGQGLQFLFEYFSETQRNKGNFPGRFSGRQFSNSRSEMNVSTLELGDSALYLCASHGLAGGSDTQYFGPGTRLTVL.

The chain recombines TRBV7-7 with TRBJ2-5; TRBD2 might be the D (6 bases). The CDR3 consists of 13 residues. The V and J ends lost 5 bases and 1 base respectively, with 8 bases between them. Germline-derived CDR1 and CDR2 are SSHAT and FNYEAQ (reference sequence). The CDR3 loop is CASSNSGQETQYF. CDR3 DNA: TGTGCCAGCAGCAATAGCGGCCAAGAGACCCAGTACTTC. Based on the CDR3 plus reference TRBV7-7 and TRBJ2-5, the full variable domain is GAGVSQSPRYKVTKRGQDVTLRCDPISSHATLYWYQQALGQGPEFLTYFNYEAQPDKSGLPSDRFSAERPEGSISTLTIQRTEQRDSAMYRCASSNSGQETQYFGPGTRLLVL.

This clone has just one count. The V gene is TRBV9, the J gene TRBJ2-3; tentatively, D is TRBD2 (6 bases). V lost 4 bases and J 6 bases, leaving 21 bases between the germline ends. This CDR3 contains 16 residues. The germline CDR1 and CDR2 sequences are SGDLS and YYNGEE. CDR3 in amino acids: CASSTDAGIRRDTQYF. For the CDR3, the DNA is TGTGCCAGCAGCACCGATGCGGGGATACGCAGGGATACGCAGTATTTT.

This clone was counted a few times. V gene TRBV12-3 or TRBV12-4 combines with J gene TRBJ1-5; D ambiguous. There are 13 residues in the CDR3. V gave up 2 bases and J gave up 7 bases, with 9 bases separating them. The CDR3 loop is CASSLQEGQPQHF. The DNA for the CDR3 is TGTGCCAGCAGTTTACAGGAAGGACAGCCCCAGCATTTT.

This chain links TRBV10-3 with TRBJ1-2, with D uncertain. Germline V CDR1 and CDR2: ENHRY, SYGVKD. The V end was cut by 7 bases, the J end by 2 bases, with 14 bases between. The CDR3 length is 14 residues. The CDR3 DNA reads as TGTGCCATCACCGGCGGCTTTACAAACTATGGCTACACCTTC. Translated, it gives CAITGGFTNYGYTF.

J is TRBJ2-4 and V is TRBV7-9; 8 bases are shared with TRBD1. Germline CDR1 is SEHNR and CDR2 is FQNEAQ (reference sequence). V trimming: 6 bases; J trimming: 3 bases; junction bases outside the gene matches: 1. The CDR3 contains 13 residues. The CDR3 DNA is TGTGCCAGCAGAGGACAGGGCAAAAACATTCAGTACTTC. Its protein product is CASRGQGKNIQYF. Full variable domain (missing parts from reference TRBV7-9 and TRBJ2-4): DTGVSQNPRHKITKRGQNVTFRCDPISEHNRLYWYRQTLGQGPEFLTYFQNEAQLEKSRLLSDRFSAERPKGSFSTLEIQRTEQGDSAMYLCASRGQGKNIQYFGAGTRLSVL.

This chain's CDR3 is CASAALAMGTDTQYF. CDR3 bases: TGTGCCAGCGCCGCACTAGCGATGGGCACAGATACGCAGTATTTT. The V and J genes are TRBV27 and TRBJ2-3, with 7 positions matching TRBD2. Germline CDR1 reads MNHEY; CDR2 reads SMNVEV (reference sequence). V was pared by 8 bases and J by 1 base, with 9 bases of the junction left unmatched. This CDR3 has 15 residues.

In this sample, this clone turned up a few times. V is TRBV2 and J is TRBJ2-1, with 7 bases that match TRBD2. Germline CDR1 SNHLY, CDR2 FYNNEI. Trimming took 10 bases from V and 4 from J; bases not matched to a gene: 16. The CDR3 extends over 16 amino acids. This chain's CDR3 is CATSSARASGYNEQFF. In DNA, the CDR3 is TGTGCCACCAGCTCCGCCCGTGCTAGCGGATACAATGAGCAGTTCTTC.

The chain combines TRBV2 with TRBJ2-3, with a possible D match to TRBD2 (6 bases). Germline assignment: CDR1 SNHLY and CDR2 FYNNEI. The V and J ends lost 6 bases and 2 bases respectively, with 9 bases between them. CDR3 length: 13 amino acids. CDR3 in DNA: TGTGCCAGCAGGTGGGGACTCACAGATACGCAGTATTTT. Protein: CASRWGLTDTQYF.

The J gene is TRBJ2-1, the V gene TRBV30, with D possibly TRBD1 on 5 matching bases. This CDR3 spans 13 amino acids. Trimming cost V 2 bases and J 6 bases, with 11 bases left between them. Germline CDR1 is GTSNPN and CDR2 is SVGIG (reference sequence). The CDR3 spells CAWSRGRANEQFF. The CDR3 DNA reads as TGTGCCTGGAGTCGCGGCAGGGCCAATGAGCAGTTCTTC.

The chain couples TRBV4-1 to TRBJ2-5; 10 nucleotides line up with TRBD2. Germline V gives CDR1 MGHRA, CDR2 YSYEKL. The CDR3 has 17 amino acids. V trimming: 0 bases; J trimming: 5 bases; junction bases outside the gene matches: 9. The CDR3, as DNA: TGCGCCAGCAGCCAAGATAAGCTAGCGGGAGTGACTGAGACCCAGTACTTC. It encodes CASSQDKLAGVTETQYF.

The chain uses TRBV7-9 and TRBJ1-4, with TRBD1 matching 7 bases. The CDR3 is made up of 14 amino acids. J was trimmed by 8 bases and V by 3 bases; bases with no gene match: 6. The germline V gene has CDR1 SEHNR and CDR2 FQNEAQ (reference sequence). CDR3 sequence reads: CASSFEGGVEKLFF. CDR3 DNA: TGTGCCAGCAGCTTCGAAGGGGGCGTAGAAAAACTGTTTTTT.

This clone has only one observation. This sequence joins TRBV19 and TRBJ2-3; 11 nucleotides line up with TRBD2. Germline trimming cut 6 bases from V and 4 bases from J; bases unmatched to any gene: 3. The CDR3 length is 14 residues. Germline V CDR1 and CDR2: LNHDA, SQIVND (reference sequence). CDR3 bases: TGTGCCAGTAGCCTTAGCGGGGGGGCAGATACGCAGTATTTT. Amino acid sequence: CASSLSGGADTQYF.